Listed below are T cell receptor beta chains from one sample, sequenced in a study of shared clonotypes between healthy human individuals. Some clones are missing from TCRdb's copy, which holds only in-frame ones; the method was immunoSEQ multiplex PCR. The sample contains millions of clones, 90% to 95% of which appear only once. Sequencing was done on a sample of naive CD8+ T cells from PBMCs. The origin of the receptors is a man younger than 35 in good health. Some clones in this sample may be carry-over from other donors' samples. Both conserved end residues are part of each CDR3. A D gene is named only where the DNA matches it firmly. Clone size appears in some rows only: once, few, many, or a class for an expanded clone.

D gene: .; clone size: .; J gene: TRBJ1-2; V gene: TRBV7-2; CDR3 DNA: TGTGCCAGCAGCTTAGAAGACGACAACTATGGCTACACCTTC; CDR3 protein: CASSLEDDNYGYTF
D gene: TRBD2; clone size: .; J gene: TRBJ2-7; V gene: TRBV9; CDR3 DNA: TGTGCCAGCAGCTCGGGGGGAGTAGCGGGGTACGAGCAGTACTTC; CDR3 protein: CASSSGGVAGYEQYF
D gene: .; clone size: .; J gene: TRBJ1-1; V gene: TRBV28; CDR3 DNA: TGTGCCTCGTGTCTGAATGCTATAGCTGAAGCTTTCTTT; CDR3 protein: CASCLNAIAEAFF
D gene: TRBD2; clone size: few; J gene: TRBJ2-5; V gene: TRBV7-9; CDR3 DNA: TGTGCCAGCAGCCTAGGACTAGCGGGTCGCGAGGAGACCCAGTACTTC; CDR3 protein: CASSLGLAGREETQYF
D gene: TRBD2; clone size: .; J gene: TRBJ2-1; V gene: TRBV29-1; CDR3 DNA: TGCAGCGCCAGCGGGAGTCAGCCCTACAATGAGCAGTTCTTC; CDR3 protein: CSASGSQPYNEQFF
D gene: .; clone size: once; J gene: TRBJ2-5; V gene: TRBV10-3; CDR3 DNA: TGTGCCAGGGACGGTCAAGAGACCCAGTACTTC; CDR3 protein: CARDGQETQYF
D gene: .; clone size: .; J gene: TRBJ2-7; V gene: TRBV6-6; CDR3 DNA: TGTGCCAGCAGGGTGCTTGGGGCTGACATCGGCGAGCAGTACTTC; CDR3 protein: CASRVLGADIGEQYF
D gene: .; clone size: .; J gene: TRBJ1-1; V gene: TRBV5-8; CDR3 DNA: TGTGCCAGCAGCTTGGAGGGCAGGAACACTGAAGCTTTCTTT; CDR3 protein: CASSLEGRNTEAFF
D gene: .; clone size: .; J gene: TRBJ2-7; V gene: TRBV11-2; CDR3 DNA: TGTGCCAGCAGCTTCAGGGGTCCACACACCTACGAGCAGTACTTC; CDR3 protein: CASSFRGPHTYEQYF
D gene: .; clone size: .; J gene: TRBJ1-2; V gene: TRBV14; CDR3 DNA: TGTGCCAGCAGCCAAGAAGGGTCGGCCAGGGTTAACTATGGCTACACCTTC; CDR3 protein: CASSQEGSARVNYGYTF
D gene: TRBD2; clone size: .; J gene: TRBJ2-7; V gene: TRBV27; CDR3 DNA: TGTGCCAGCAGTTCCAAGACTAGCGGGAGTTACGAGCAGTACTTC; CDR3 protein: CASSSKTSGSYEQYF
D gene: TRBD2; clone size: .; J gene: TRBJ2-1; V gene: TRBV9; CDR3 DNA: TGTGCCAGCAGCGTAGTGGGTGGGAGGGCCTACTCCTACAATGAGCAGTTCTTC; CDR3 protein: CASSVVGGRAYSYNEQFF
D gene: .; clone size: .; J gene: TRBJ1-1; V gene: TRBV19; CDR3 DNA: TGTGCCAGTAGTATTATTCGGAGATCCATTAACACTGAAGCTTTCTTT; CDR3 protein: CASSIIRRSINTEAFF
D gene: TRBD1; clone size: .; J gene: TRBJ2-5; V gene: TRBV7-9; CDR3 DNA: TGTGCCAGCAGCCCTCGGCAGGGGGAGACGGAGACCCAGTACTTC; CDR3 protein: CASSPRQGETETQYF
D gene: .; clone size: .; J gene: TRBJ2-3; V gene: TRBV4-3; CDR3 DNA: TGCGCCAGCAGCCAAGTCCAGGGGGATACGCAGTATTTT; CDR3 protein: CASSQVQGDTQYF
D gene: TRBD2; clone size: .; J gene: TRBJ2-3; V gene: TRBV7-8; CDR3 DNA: TGTGCCAGCAGCCCCATACTAGCGGGGGGACGCACAGATACGCAGTATTTT; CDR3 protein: CASSPILAGGRTDTQYF
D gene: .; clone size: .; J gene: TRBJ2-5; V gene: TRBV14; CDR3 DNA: TGTGCCAGCAGCCTGAGGGGGACGCAACTCGAAGAGACCCAGTACTTC; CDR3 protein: CASSLRGTQLEETQYF
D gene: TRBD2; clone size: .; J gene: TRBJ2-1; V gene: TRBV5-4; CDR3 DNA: TGTGCCAGCAGCTTAAAGCGGGAAACGAACAATGAGCAGTTCTTC; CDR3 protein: CASSLKRETNNEQFF
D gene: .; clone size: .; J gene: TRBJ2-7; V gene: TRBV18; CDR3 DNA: TGTGCCAGCTCACCACCGAAAGGGGTGGGGCTGGGCACCGGCGAGCAGTACTTC; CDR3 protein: CASSPPKGVGLGTGEQYF
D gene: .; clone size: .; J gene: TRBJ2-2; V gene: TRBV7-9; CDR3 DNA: TGTGCCAGCAGCTCGAGACTAGGGGACGGCCCGAACACCGGGGAGCTGTTTTTT; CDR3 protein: CASSSRLGDGPNTGELFF
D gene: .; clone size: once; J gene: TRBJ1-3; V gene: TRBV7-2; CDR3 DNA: TGTGCCAGCAGCTTAGCGTATACGAGATCTGGAAACACCATATATTTT; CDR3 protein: CASSLAYTRSGNTIYF
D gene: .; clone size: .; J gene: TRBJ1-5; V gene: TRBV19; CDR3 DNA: TGTGCCAGTAGGGACATTTCCAATCAGCCCCAGCATTTT; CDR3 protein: CASRDISNQPQHF
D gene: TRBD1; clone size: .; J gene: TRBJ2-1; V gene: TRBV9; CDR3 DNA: TGTGCCAGCAGCGTCGGACAGGGAAATGAGCAGTTCTTC; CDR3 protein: CASSVGQGNEQFF
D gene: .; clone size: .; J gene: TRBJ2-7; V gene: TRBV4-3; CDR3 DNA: TGCGCCAGCAGCCTGGATCGCAGGGCCTCCTCCTACGAGCAGTACTTC; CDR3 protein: CASSLDRRASSYEQYF
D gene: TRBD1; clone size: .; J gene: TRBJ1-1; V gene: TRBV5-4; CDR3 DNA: TGTGCCAGCAGCTTGGATGACAGGGTCACTGAAGCTTTCTTT; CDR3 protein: CASSLDDRVTEAFF
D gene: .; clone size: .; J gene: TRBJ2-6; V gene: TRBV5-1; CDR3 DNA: TGCGCCAGCAGCATAGACCCCAAGTCTGGGTCTGGGGCCAACGTCCTGACTTTC; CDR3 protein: CASSIDPKSGSGANVLTF
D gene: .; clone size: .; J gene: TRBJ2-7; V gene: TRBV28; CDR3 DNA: TGTGCCAGCAGTTTTCCAACCCGCAGGGACGAGCAGTACTTC; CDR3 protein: CASSFPTRRDEQYF
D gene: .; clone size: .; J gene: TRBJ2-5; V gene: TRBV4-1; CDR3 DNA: TGCGCCAGCAGCCAAGCTGCGGCGACCCTCGAAGAGACCCAGTACTTC; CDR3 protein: CASSQAAATLEETQYF
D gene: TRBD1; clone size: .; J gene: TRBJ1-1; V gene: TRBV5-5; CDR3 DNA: TGTGCCAGCAGCAAAGGACAGGGGAGGACTGAAGCTTTCTTT; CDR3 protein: CASSKGQGRTEAFF
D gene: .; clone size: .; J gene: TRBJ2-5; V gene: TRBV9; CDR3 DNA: TGTGCCAGCAGCGTAGAAGGGGACCGAGAGACCCAGTACTTC; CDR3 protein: CASSVEGDRETQYF
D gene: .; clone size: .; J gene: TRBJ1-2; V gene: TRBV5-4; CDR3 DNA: TGTGCCAGCAGCTTGGCGGGGACCCCCTCTTATGGCTACACCTTC; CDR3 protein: CASSLAGTPSYGYTF
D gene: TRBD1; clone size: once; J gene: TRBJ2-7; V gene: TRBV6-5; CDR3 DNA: TGTGCCAGCAGTTCGGCTAACGGACAGGGGATTTTC; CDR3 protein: CASSSANGQGIF
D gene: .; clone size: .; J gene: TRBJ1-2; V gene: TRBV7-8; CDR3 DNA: TGTGCCAGCAGCGGACACTACCGCTCCTATGGCTACACCTTC; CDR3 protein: CASSGHYRSYGYTF
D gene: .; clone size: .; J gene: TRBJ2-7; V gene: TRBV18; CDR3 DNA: TGTGCCAGCTCACAGGAGCGCCCGAACTACGAGCAGTACTTC; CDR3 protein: CASSQERPNYEQYF
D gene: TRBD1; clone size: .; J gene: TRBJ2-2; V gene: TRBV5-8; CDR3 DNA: TGTGCCAGCAGCGAGGGGGCAACCAGGTTCACCGGGGAGCTGTTTTTT; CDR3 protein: CASSEGATRFTGELFF
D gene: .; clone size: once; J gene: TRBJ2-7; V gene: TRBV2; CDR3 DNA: TGTGCCAGCATGGGGTCCCCCTACGAGCAGTACTTC; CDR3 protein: CASMGSPYEQYF
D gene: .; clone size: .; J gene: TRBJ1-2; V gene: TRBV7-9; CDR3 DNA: TGTGCCAGCAGTATATCCTGGGCAGGGGCCGAATCAGGCGGCTACACCTTC; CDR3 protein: CASSISWAGAESGGYTF
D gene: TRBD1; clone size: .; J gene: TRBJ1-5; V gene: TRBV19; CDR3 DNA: TGTGCCAGTAGCAGGGGGGGATTTAGCAATCAGCCCCAGCATTTT; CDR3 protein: CASSRGGFSNQPQHF
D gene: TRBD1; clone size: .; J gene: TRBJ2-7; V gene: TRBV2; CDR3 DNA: TGTGCCAGCAGTGAAGCGCGGACAGGGGCCGAGCAGTACTTC; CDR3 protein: CASSEARTGAEQYF
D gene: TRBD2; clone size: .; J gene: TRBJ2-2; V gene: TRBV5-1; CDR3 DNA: TGCGCCAGCAGCTTCCCTGGTAGACTAGCGGCGACTGCCGGGGAGCTGTTTTTT; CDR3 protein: CASSFPGRLAATAGELFF
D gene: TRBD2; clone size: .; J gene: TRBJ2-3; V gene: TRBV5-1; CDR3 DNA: TGCGCCAGCAGCCTACCGATAGCGGGCTACCTAGGAGATACGCAGTATTTT; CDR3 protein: CASSLPIAGYLGDTQYF
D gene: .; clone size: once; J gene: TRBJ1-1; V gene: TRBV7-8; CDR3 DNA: TGTGCCAGCAGCTTAACAGGTCGGGGACCGAGGAACACTGAAGCTTTCTTT; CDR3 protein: CASSLTGRGPRNTEAFF
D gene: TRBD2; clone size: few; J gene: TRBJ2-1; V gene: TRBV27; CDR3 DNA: TGTGCCAGCAGTTTAATAGCGGGAGGTGGGGAGCAGTTCTTC; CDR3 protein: CASSLIAGGGEQFF
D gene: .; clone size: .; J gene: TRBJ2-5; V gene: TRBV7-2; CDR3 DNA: TGTGCCAGCAGCTTATTTCGGGGGGCAGAGACCCAGTACTTC; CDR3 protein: CASSLFRGAETQYF
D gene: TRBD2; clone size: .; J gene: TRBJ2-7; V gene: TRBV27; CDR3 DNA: TGTGCCAGCAGTTTGGGCCCAAAGACTAGCGGGAAAGGCGACGAGCAGTACTTC; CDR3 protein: CASSLGPKTSGKGDEQYF
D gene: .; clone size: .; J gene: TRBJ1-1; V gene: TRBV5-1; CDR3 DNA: TGCGCCAGCAGCTTGGTACGGGGCACTGAAGCTTTCTTT; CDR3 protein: CASSLVRGTEAFF
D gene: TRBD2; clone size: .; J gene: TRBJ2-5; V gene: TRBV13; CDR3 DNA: TGTGCCAGCAGCTTCCGGACTAGCGGACAAGAGACCCAGTACTTC; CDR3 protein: CASSFRTSGQETQYF
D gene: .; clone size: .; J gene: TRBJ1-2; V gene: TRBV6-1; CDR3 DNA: TGTGCCAGCAGTGAAGAGGCAGGGTGGGGTCCTAACTATGGCTACACCTTC; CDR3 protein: CASSEEAGWGPNYGYTF
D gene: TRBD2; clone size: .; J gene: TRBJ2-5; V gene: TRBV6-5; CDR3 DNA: TGTGCCAGCAGTTACGAGGCGACTAGCGGGAGTGAGACCCAGTACTTC; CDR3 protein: CASSYEATSGSETQYF
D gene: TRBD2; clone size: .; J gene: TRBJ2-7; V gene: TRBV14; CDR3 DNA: TGTGCCAGCAGCCAAGGGGCTGGCAGCGGGAGTTACGAGCAGTACTTC; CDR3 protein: CASSQGAGSGSYEQYF